This T cell receptor (beta chain) stems from a study of TIL therapy for anti-PD-1-resistant metastatic lung cancer. For the study at large: Progressing patients received lymphodepletion, expanded TIL infusion and IL-2. Tumors carried a median around 1.4 non-synonymous mutations per megabase. Study-wide points: The cohort had more treatment-naive, never-smoker and oncogene-addicted patients than typical.

In this sample, this clone turned up once. Its cognate antigen is unknown. Trimming shortened V by 4 bases and J by 1 base, and 12 bases separated the two germline ends. Germline loops: CDR1 SGHNT, CDR2 YYREEE (reference sequence). There are 16 residues in the CDR3. Noted time point: pre-treatment sample, taken before nivolumab and TIL therapy. The libraries were made with immunoSEQ v3. Produced via immunoSEQ multiplex PCR; TCRdb's table is partial and in-frame only. The repertoire has more than 55,000 clones, roughly 77% of them found once; the top ten carry 2.9%. Sequenced material: blood, taken at baseline. The rearrangement links TRBV5-4 to TRBJ2-6; D call uncertain. The clonotype comes from a person between 25 and 79 years old with non-small cell lung cancer. The CDR3 DNA reads TGTGCCAGCAGCCAAAGTTTAGGGTCTGGGGCCAACGTCCTGACTTTC. Its translation: CASSQSLGSGANVLTF.